A single sample gave rise to the 28 T cell receptor beta chains below, sequenced in a study of neurological immune-mediated disorders. TCRdb itself ran the 5' RACE reads through MiXCR, one entry per CDR3 protein. The table shows 130,000 or so distinct CDR3 sequences, with roughly 3.4% occurring only once. Material: PBMCs. Receptors originate from a woman aged 25-40 years with multiple sclerosis.

This clonotype occurred many times. This rearrangement joins TRBV14 to TRBJ1-6; no clear D. CDR1 is SGHDN, CDR2 FVKESK, per germline. CDR3 length: 16 residues. V lost 5 bases and J lost 13, with 24 bases in between. CDR3 in amino acids: CASSLGLNQRRAPLHF. The CDR3, as DNA: TGTGCCAGCAGCTTAGGACTCAATCAACGTAGGGCGCCCCTCCACTTT.

This clonotype was observed at least ten times. The rearrangement joins TRBV3-1 to TRBJ2-5, with TRBD2 matching 8 bases. The CDR3 spans 17 residues. J lost 5 bases, V lost 0 bases, and 11 bases had no gene match. The germline CDR1 and CDR2 sequences are LGHDT and YNNKEL (reference sequence). CDR3 sequence: CASSQERWGAGAETQYF. The CDR3 DNA is TGTGCCAGCAGCCAAGAGAGGTGGGGAGCGGGAGCGGAGACCCAGTACTTC.

This clonotype came up many times. This rearrangement joins TRBV7-2 to TRBJ1-1; TRBD1 agrees at 9 bases. The CDR3 runs 12 residues. V lost 5 bases, J lost 11 bases, and 6 bases stayed unmatched. Germline V gene data show CDR1 as SGHTA and CDR2 as FQGNSA. The CDR3 is CASSGQGMDAFF. The CDR3 bases are TGTGCCAGCAGCGGACAGGGGATGGATGCTTTCTTT.

This clonotype was detected ten times or more. The gene calls are TRBV12-3 or TRBV12-4 and TRBJ2-2; D ambiguous. The CDR3 is 13 amino acids. V dropped 3 bases and J dropped 5 bases, with 7 bases sitting between them. The CDR3 reads CASSFGKTGELFF. CDR3 nucleotides: TGTGCCAGCAGTTTCGGTAAAACCGGGGAGCTGTTTTTT.

This clonotype was seen ten or more times. V gene TRBV5-1 combines with J gene TRBJ1-1; 11 nucleotides match TRBD1. CDR1 SGHRS and CDR2 YFSETQ come from the germline V gene. The CDR3 has 16 residues. Unmatched junction bases numbered 6, after V lost 4 bases and J lost 1 base. As DNA, the CDR3 is TGCGCCAGCAGCGTGGACAGGGGGCATAGGAACACTGAAGCTTTCTTT. Its translation is CASSVDRGHRNTEAFF. Full variable domain (remainder filled in from reference TRBV5-1 and TRBJ1-1): KAGVTQTPRYLIKTRGQQVTLSCSPISGHRSVSWYQQTPGQGLQFLFEYFSETQRNKGNFPGRFSGRQFSNSRSEMNVSTLELGDSALYLCASSVDRGHRNTEAFFGQGTRLTVV.

This clonotype was seen at least ten times. V and J are TRBV6-2 or TRBV6-3 and TRBJ2-3; 9 nucleotides agree with TRBD2. CDR3 length: 18 residues. After removal of 7 bases from V and 4 bases from J, the junction contained 18 bases not matched to a gene. Germline V gene lookup returns CDR1 MNHEY and CDR2 SVGEGT. CDR3 sequence (DNA): TGTGCCAGCAACCGTGGCGGTAGCGGGAGAGTTCAGGCAGATACGCAGTATTTT. Amino acid sequence: CASNRGGSGRVQADTQYF.

Ten or more counts support this clonotype. The rearrangement joins TRBV4-1 to TRBJ1-5; TRBD1 agrees at 12 bases. V shed 3 bases, J shed 7 bases, and the junction held 7 bases outside the gene matches. The CDR3 has 16 amino acids. The germline V gene has CDR1 MGHRA and CDR2 YSYEKL. CDR3 sequence (DNA): TGCGCCAGCAGCCAGGGGGACAGGGGGCGCTGGCAGCCCCAGCATTTT. This translates into CASSQGDRGRWQPQHF.

This clonotype was detected many times. The chain employs TRBV29-1 and TRBJ1-2; D is possibly TRBD1 (6 bases). The V end was cut by 5 bases, the J end by 5 bases, with 15 bases between. Germline V CDR1 and CDR2: SQVTM, ANQGSEA. The CDR3 loop spans 13 amino acids. CDR3 sequence (DNA): TGCAGCGTTCTGGGAACAGGGTTGTATGGCTACACCTTC. It specifies CSVLGTGLYGYTF.

This clonotype came up many times. The chain carries TRBV10-3 and TRBJ2-5; possible D gene TRBD1, 7 bases. Trimming pared 6 bases from V and 2 bases from J, leaving 13 bases between. Germline V lookup: CDR1 ENHRY, CDR2 SYGVKD. The CDR3 contains 14 residues. CDR3 coding DNA: TGTGCCATCAGAGGCGGGACAGTTCAAGAGACCCAGTACTTC. This gives the protein CAIRGGTVQETQYF.

This clonotype appeared many times. The chain has TRBV3-1 and TRBJ2-5; maybe TRBD2 (6 bases). CDR1 and CDR2 from the germline V gene are LGHDT and YNNKEL (reference sequence). There are 14 residues in the CDR3. Trimming took 3 bases from V and 2 from J, leaving 10 bases between them. The CDR3 region is CASSHVTSQETQYF. The CDR3 DNA follows: TGTGCCAGCAGCCACGTGACTAGTCAAGAGACCCAGTACTTC.

In regard to this clonotype: A single base separates this from a much larger clone, so it may be a read error. The V call is TRBV15, the J call TRBJ1-1, with D hard to call. This CDR3 region has 14 residues. Germline-derived CDR1 and CDR2 are LNHNV and YYDKDF (reference sequence). This chain's CDR3 is CASSLSKSVTEAFF. The CDR3 DNA reads TGTGCCTCCAGCCTGTCTAAATCAGTCACTGAAGCTTTCTTT. The full variable domain, its missing parts supplied by reference TRBV15 and TRBJ1-1, is DAMVIQNPRYQVTQFGKPVTLSCSQTLNHNVMYWYQQKSSQAPKLLFHYYDKDFNNEADTPDNFQSRRPNTSFCFLDIRSPGLGDTAMYLCASSLSKSVTEAFFGQGTRLTVV.

This clonotype was seen many times. The gene calls are TRBV7-9 and TRBJ1-5; 7 positions match TRBD1. Germline CDR1 reads SEHNR; CDR2 reads FQNEAQ (reference sequence). This CDR3 has 14 amino acids. V trimming: 5 bases; J trimming: 3 bases; junction bases outside the gene matches: 4. CDR3: CASSRQGYNQPQHF. Here the CDR3 DNA reads TGTGCCAGCAGCCGACAGGGCTACAATCAGCCCCAGCATTTT.

Ten or more counts support this clonotype. This sequence joins TRBV5-5 and TRBJ2-6; unclear D gene. V was shortened by 4 bases and J by 0 bases, with 8 bases between the two germline ends. Germline lookup yields CDR1 SGHKS and CDR2 YYEKEE (reference sequence). The CDR3 loop spans 15 amino acids. The CDR3 sequence: CASSTTPSGANVLTF. CDR3 DNA: TGTGCCAGCAGCACAACGCCCTCTGGGGCCAACGTCCTGACTTTC. Full variable domain (remainder filled in from reference TRBV5-5 and TRBJ2-6): DAGVTQSPTHLIKTRGQQVTLRCSPISGHKSVSWYQQVLGQGPQFIFQYYEKEERGRGNFPDRFSARQFPNYSSELNVNALLLGDSALYLCASSTTPSGANVLTFGAGSRLTVL.

This clonotype was observed at least ten times. J is TRBJ2-5 and V is TRBV9; D possibly corresponds to TRBD2 (6 bases). CDR1 is SGDLS and CDR2 is YYNGEE in the germline V gene. The CDR3 covers 14 residues. The V gene lost 0 bases and the J gene lost 5 bases, with 11 bases spanning the gap. CDR3 region: CASSVGGARETQYF. The CDR3 DNA reads as TGTGCCAGCAGCGTAGGCGGGGCGCGGGAGACCCAGTACTTC.

The sample holds many counts of this clonotype. V and J are TRBV13 and TRBJ1-1; a weak D match, TRBD1 (6 bases). Per the germline V gene, CDR1 is PRHDT and CDR2 is FYEKMQ (reference sequence). The ends were cut back, 5 bases at V and 7 bases at J, with 20 bases in the middle. CDR3 length equals 15 residues. The chain's CDR3 is CASSPSGGGYYEAFF. The DNA for the CDR3 is TGTGCCAGCAGCCCCTCGGGGGGGGGCTATTATGAAGCTTTCTTT.

This clonotype was found many times. The chain employs TRBV20-1 and TRBJ2-1; 12 bases map to TRBD2. CDR1 and CDR2 (germline): DFQATT, SNEGSKA (reference sequence). The CDR3 extends over 18 amino acids. The V and J ends lost 0 bases and 0 bases, in that order; junction bases with no gene match: 6. CDR3 sequence: CSARDPSGGVSSYNEQFF. The CDR3 DNA reads TGCAGTGCTAGAGATCCTAGCGGGGGGGTGAGCTCCTACAATGAGCAGTTCTTC.

This clonotype was counted ten times or more. This rearrangement joins TRBV12-3 or TRBV12-4 to TRBJ2-1, with 7 positions matching TRBD1. The V gene end was trimmed by 6 bases and the J gene end by 10 bases; junction bases not matched to a gene: 12. The CDR3 contains 14 residues. This chain's CDR3 is CASSREDRRFEQFF. The DNA for the CDR3 is TGTGCCAGCAGCCGCGAGGACAGGAGATTCGAGCAGTTCTTC.

This clonotype was recorded many times. The chain combines TRBV10-3 with TRBJ1-5, with 12 positions matching TRBD1. Germline CDR1 ENHRY, CDR2 SYGVKD. The V and J ends lost 10 bases and 6 bases, in that order; junction bases with no gene match: 10. The CDR3 covers 15 residues. Here the CDR3 reads CATHPGQGAGQPQHF. The CDR3 region has the DNA TGTGCCACGCATCCGGGACAGGGGGCAGGTCAGCCCCAGCATTTT.

This clonotype was recorded at least ten times. This chain links TRBV7-8 with TRBJ2-7; D is possibly TRBD2 (6 bases). Germline loops: CDR1 SGHVS, CDR2 FQNEAQ. With 10 bases removed from V and 2 bases from J, the gap between germline ends came to 30 bases. This CDR3 is 18 amino acids long. The CDR3 DNA is TGTGCCACCTACCCCTGGCCTCCGGGACTCCAATCTACCTACGAGCAGTACTTC. It translates to CATYPWPPGLQSTYEQYF. Supplemented by reference TRBV7-8 and TRBJ2-7, the full variable domain reads GAGVSQSPRYKVAKRGQDVALRCDPISGHVSLFWYQQALGQGPEFLTYFQNEAQLDKSGLPSDRFFAERPEGSVSTLKIQRTQQEDSAVYLCATYPWPPGLQSTYEQYFGPGTRLTVT.

There are many counts of this clonotype. The gene calls are TRBV5-6 and TRBJ1-2; no definite D call. The ends were cut back, 1 base at V and 4 bases at J, with 17 bases in the middle. CDR3 length: 16 residues. Germline V lookup: CDR1 SGHDT, CDR2 YYEEEE. CDR3: CASSLFGHSNTYGYTF. The CDR3 DNA reads as TGTGCCAGCAGCTTGTTTGGCCATTCTAACACCTATGGCTACACCTTC.

Ten or more counts support this clonotype. The V and J genes are TRBV6-2 or TRBV6-3 and TRBJ1-1; the D gene is possibly TRBD1 (5 bases). The CDR3 contains 13 residues. The V gene lost 2 bases and the J gene lost 3 bases, with 7 bases spanning the gap. The germline V gene has CDR1 MNHEY and CDR2 SVGEGT. CDR3 loop: CASSYRGDTEAFF. The CDR3 nucleotides are TGTGCCAGCAGTTACCGGGGGGACACTGAAGCTTTCTTT.

At least ten counts were recorded for this clonotype. This chain joins TRBV13 and TRBJ1-1, with 7 bases matching TRBD1. This CDR3 contains 18 residues. Germline CDR1 PRHDT, CDR2 FYEKMQ (reference sequence). The V and J ends lost 4 bases and 1 base, in that order; junction bases with no gene match: 15. The CDR3 coding sequence is TGTGCCAGCAGCTCTACGGGACAGTACCTTGTGGAGAACACTGAAGCTTTCTTT. It codes for CASSSTGQYLVENTEAFF.

This clonotype was counted many times. V usage is TRBV7-2 and J usage is TRBJ2-3; possible D gene TRBD1, 6 bases. V lost 5 bases and J lost 1, with 13 bases in between. CDR3 size: 15 residues. Germline V lookup: CDR1 SGHTA, CDR2 FQGNSA. The CDR3 spells CASSRTAWGTDTQYF. The CDR3 coding sequence is TGTGCCAGCAGCCGGACAGCCTGGGGCACAGATACGCAGTATTTT.

This clonotype was counted many times. V gene TRBV12-3 or TRBV12-4 combines with J gene TRBJ1-3; no definite D call. The CDR3 sequence is 14 residues long. The V gene lost 4 bases and the J gene lost 4 bases, with 11 bases spanning the gap. The CDR3 region has the DNA TGTGCCAGCAGTTGGGCCCAAAAGGGAAACACCATATATTTT. Translation: CASSWAQKGNTIYF.

The table lists this clonotype with many counts. J is TRBJ2-1 and V is TRBV6-6; 8 bases line up with TRBD2. V shed 8 bases, J shed 8 bases, and the junction held 8 bases outside the gene matches. CDR1 is MNHNY, CDR2 SVGAGI, per germline (reference sequence). This CDR3 is built from 13 residues. This CDR3 reads CASRAGGLHEQFF. CDR3 nucleotide sequence: TGTGCCAGCCGGGCGGGAGGTCTCCATGAGCAGTTCTTC.

In its sample, this clonotype was seen many times. This chain uses TRBV7-8 with TRBJ2-5; D perhaps matches TRBD2 (6 bases). Trimming cost V 3 bases and J 5 bases, with 13 bases left between them. CDR1 SGHVS and CDR2 FQNEAQ come from the germline V gene. The CDR3 is 14 amino acids. The CDR3 loop is CASSLDGSGETQYF. The CDR3 region has the DNA TGTGCCAGCAGCTTGGACGGGAGCGGGGAGACCCAGTACTTC.

This clonotype was detected ten times or more. This chain connects TRBV3-1 to TRBJ1-3; the D is unclear. The CDR3 loop spans 14 amino acids. CDR1 is LGHDT, CDR2 YNNKEL, per germline (reference sequence). V lost 6 bases and J lost 4, with 13 bases in between. CDR3: CASSGSDAGNTIYF. In nucleotides, the CDR3 is TGTGCCAGCAGTGGGTCCGACGCCGGAAACACCATATATTTT. Full variable domain (missing parts from reference TRBV3-1 and TRBJ1-3): DTAVSQTPKYLVTQMGNDKSIKCEQNLGHDTMYWYKQDSKKFLKIMFSYNNKELIINETVPNRFSPKSPDKAHLNLHINSLELGDSAVYFCASSGSDAGNTIYFGEGSWLTVV.

This clonotype appeared many times. The chain links TRBV12-3 or TRBV12-4 to TRBJ1-2; D unclear. The CDR3 is made up of 14 amino acids. Trimming took 7 bases from V and 5 from J, leaving 17 bases between them. CDR3 amino acids: CASTLAGSWYGYTF. DNA of the CDR3: TGTGCCAGCACCCTGGCCGGGAGCTGGTATGGCTACACCTTC.